One sample yielded the 20 T cell receptor beta chains listed below, sequenced in a study of cytotoxic CD8 clonotypes in ibrutinib-treated CLL. Using immunoSEQ multiplex PCR, the repertoire was profiled, and TCRdb retains in-frame clones only, with some absent. Among roughly 40,000 clones listed, more than 60% were seen once. The specimen was PBMCs, collected after 12 months of ibrutinib treatment. These TCRs come from a human donor with chronic lymphocytic leukemia.

The J gene is TRBJ2-7, the V gene TRBV30, with TRBD1 identical over 9 bases. This CDR3 spans 14 amino acids. The V and J ends lost 8 bases and 4 bases, in that order; junction bases with no gene match: 12. Germline V gene data show CDR1 as GTSNPN and CDR2 as SVGIG (reference sequence). CDR3 sequence: CAGNPGTGYYEQYF. The CDR3 coding sequence is TGTGCCGGGAACCCCGGGACAGGGTATTACGAGCAGTACTTC.

As DNA, the CDR3 is TGTGCCGCCAGCCTGGAAGGTCGCTCCTACAATGAGCAGTTCTTC. This gives the protein CAASLEGRSYNEQFF. The chain carries TRBV4-2 and TRBJ2-1; D remains ambiguous. The CDR3 has 15 residues. CDR1 and CDR2 (germline): LGHNA, YNFKEQ. The V gene lost 11 bases and the J gene lost 0 bases, with 17 bases spanning the gap.

V usage is TRBV7-8 and J usage is TRBJ1-5; 7 positions match TRBD1. Germline CDR1 and CDR2: SGHVS and FQNEAQ. The V segment lost 6 bases and the J segment 4 bases; nucleotides outside the gene matches: 9. The CDR3 has 15 residues. The chain's CDR3 is CASSFSAGGNQPQHF. As DNA, the CDR3 is TGTGCCAGCAGTTTTAGCGCAGGGGGAAATCAGCCCCAGCATTTT.

V usage is TRBV5-4 and J usage is TRBJ1-1, with unresolved D. The CDR3 contains 18 residues. CDR1 and CDR2 (germline): SGHNT, YYREEE (reference sequence). V was clipped by 0 bases and J by 3 bases, with 21 bases between them. CDR3: CASSLEYSGAHGDTEAFF. In DNA, the CDR3 is TGTGCCAGCAGCTTGGAGTATTCAGGAGCCCACGGGGACACTGAAGCTTTCTTT.

This clone appeared a few times. The genes are TRBV27 and TRBJ2-1; D may be TRBD1 or TRBD2 (7 bases each). V shed 6 bases and J shed 8 bases, with 20 bases lying between them. Germline V gene lookup returns CDR1 MNHEY and CDR2 SMNVEV (reference sequence). The CDR3 loop spans 15 amino acids. The CDR3 DNA reads as TGTGCCAGCAGGGCTGTAGCGGGCCAGGGGGATGAGCAGTTCTTC. Protein: CASRAVAGQGDEQFF.

V usage is TRBV7-8 and J usage is TRBJ1-5, with 7 bases matching TRBD1. In germline, CDR1 is SGHVS, CDR2 FQNEAQ. The CDR3 loop spans 16 amino acids. Unmatched junction bases numbered 8, after V lost 5 bases and J lost 1 base. The CDR3 DNA reads TGTGCCAGCAGCACCGCAGGGGGGGGGAGCAATCAGCCCCAGCATTTT. Its translation: CASSTAGGGSNQPQHF. The full variable domain, its missing parts supplied by reference TRBV7-8 and TRBJ1-5, is GAGVSQSPRYKVAKRGQDVALRCDPISGHVSLFWYQQALGQGPEFLTYFQNEAQLDKSGLPSDRFFAERPEGSVSTLKIQRTQQEDSAVYLCASSTAGGGSNQPQHFGDGTRLSIL.

The J gene is TRBJ2-3, the V gene TRBV9; tentative D call: TRBD2 (5 bases). The germline CDR1 and CDR2 sequences are SGDLS and YYNGEE. This CDR3 contains 15 residues. Trimming removed 1 base from V and 1 base from J, with 10 bases in between. CDR3 nucleotides: TGTGCCAGCAGCGTAACCGGGAAGGGCACAGATACGCAGTATTTT. This gives the protein CASSVTGKGTDTQYF.

This clone was seen more than once but under ten times. This rearrangement joins TRBV5-6 to TRBJ1-2; D is perhaps TRBD1 (6 bases). The length of the CDR3 is 14 residues. Germline values: CDR1 SGHDT, CDR2 YYEEEE. Trimming left V 2 bases short and J 4 bases short, with 12 bases between. Here the CDR3 reads CASSFGDMLYGYTF. CDR3 bases: TGTGCCAGCAGCTTCGGGGACATGCTCTATGGCTACACCTTC.

This clone appeared a few times. The J gene is TRBJ1-5, the V gene TRBV7-3, with 7 nucleotides matching TRBD1. Germline values: CDR1 SGHTA, CDR2 FQGTGA. Trimming took 2 bases from V and 4 from J; bases not matched to a gene: 2. The CDR3 totals 14 residues. CDR3 sequence (DNA): TGTGCCAGCAGCTTATCAGGGGGAAATCAGCCCCAGCATTTT. It translates to CASSLSGGNQPQHF.

The chain has TRBV7-3 and TRBJ2-5; the D call may be TRBD1 or TRBD2 (5 bases each). V gave up 2 bases and J gave up 5 bases, with 9 bases separating them. CDR3 size: 13 residues. From germline, CDR1 is SGHTA and CDR2 FQGTGA. The DNA of the CDR3 is TGTGCCAGCAGCTTAGGGGGTAGGGAGACCCAGTACTTC. Encoded protein: CASSLGGRETQYF.

V is TRBV2 and J is TRBJ1-1; perhaps TRBD1 as D (5 bases). Germline assignment: CDR1 SNHLY and CDR2 FYNNEI. V gave up 5 bases and J gave up 4 bases, with 14 bases separating them. The CDR3 covers 14 residues. The CDR3 loop reads CASSTPWGGTEAFF. CDR3 bases: TGTGCCAGCAGTACCCCCTGGGGCGGCACTGAAGCTTTCTTT.

The chain uses TRBV9 and TRBJ2-1; TRBD2 agrees at 13 bases. Germline lookup yields CDR1 SGDLS and CDR2 YYNGEE. The V and J ends lost 1 base and 9 bases, in that order; junction bases with no gene match: 7. This CDR3 has 16 residues. CDR3 amino acids: CASSVSPGLAGSEQFF. DNA for the CDR3: TGTGCCAGCAGCGTATCTCCGGGACTAGCGGGAAGTGAGCAGTTCTTC. Variable domain in full (rest from reference TRBV9 and TRBJ2-1): DSGVTQTPKHLITATGQRVTLRCSPRSGDLSVYWYQQSLDQGLQFLIQYYNGEERAKGNILERFSAQQFPDLHSELNLSSLELGDSALYFCASSVSPGLAGSEQFFGPGTRLTVL.

This clone appeared a few times. This chain connects TRBV6-6 to TRBJ2-3, with no clear D. V lost 2 bases, J lost 3 bases, and 3 bases lay in between. This CDR3 is 12 amino acids long. CDR1 and CDR2 from the germline V gene are MNHNY and SVGAGI (reference sequence). CDR3 in DNA: TGTGCCAGCAGTTACGGGACAGATACGCAGTATTTT. Protein: CASSYGTDTQYF.

The chain has TRBV6-1 and TRBJ2-3, with a weak D call TRBD2 (6 bases). CDR3 size: 13 residues. Trimming took 8 bases from V and 6 from J, leaving 15 bases between them. Germline lookup yields CDR1 MNHNS and CDR2 SASEGT. The CDR3 DNA follows: TGTGCCAGCGGGGGGAGCCGCATGGATACGCAGTATTTT. This encodes CASGGSRMDTQYF.

Only a few counts were recorded for this clone. The chain uses TRBV6-6 and TRBJ2-3, with a tentative D call TRBD1 (5 bases). Germline CDR1 and CDR2: MNHNY and SVGAGI (reference sequence). Trimming removed 7 bases at V and 0 bases at J, with 11 bases between. The CDR3 has 14 residues. CDR3 in amino acids: CASTPGPSTDTQYF. In DNA, the CDR3 is TGTGCCAGCACTCCAGGGCCCAGCACAGATACGCAGTATTTT.

This chain joins TRBV27 and TRBJ2-1, with 7 nucleotides matching TRBD2. The germline V gene encodes CDR1 MNHEY and CDR2 SMNVEV (reference sequence). V was pared by 3 bases and J by 0 bases, with 8 bases of the junction left unmatched. The CDR3 extends over 17 amino acids. In DNA form, the CDR3 reads TGTGCCAGCAGTTTGTTAATAGCGGGCGGCTCCTACAATGAGCAGTTCTTC. It specifies CASSLLIAGGSYNEQFF.

The V and J genes are TRBV28 and TRBJ2-6; a weak D match, TRBD1 (6 bases). The CDR3 length is 21 residues. V lost 3 bases, J lost 0 bases, and 24 bases lay in between. Germline lookup yields CDR1 MDHEN and CDR2 SYDVKM. The CDR3 sequence: CASSFPLFRDKTNSGANVLTF. The CDR3 DNA is TGTGCCAGCAGTTTCCCCCTCTTCCGGGACAAGACGAACTCTGGGGCCAACGTCCTGACTTTC.

This clone was counted a few times. V is TRBV7-9 and J is TRBJ2-7; maybe TRBD1 (6 bases). V was trimmed by 3 bases and J by 4 bases, leaving 13 bases between them. Germline loops: CDR1 SEHNR, CDR2 FQNEAQ (reference sequence). The CDR3 length is 14 residues. The CDR3 reads CASSFRTGIYEQYF. The CDR3 DNA is TGTGCCAGCAGCTTTCGAACAGGGATATACGAGCAGTACTTC.

CDR3 amino acids: CSVEEGFRLRSTGGYNEQFF. CDR3 in DNA: TGCAGCGTTGAAGAAGGATTTCGGTTGAGAAGCACAGGGGGCTACAATGAGCAGTTCTTC. This rearrangement joins TRBV29-1 to TRBJ2-1; 8 nucleotides match TRBD1. CDR3 length: 20 residues. V lost 0 bases, J lost 3 bases, and 19 bases stayed unmatched. The V gene's germline CDR1 is SQVTM and CDR2 ANQGSEA.

The rearrangement joins TRBV9 to TRBJ1-1, with D possibly being TRBD1 (5 bases). Per germline, CDR1 SGDLS and CDR2 YYNGEE. The CDR3 is made up of 16 amino acids. Trimming cost V 4 bases and J 1 base, with 17 bases left between them. The CDR3 DNA follows: TGTGCCAGCAGCCCTAGACTGGGGGTCCCGAACACTGAAGCTTTCTTT. Translation gives CASSPRLGVPNTEAFF.